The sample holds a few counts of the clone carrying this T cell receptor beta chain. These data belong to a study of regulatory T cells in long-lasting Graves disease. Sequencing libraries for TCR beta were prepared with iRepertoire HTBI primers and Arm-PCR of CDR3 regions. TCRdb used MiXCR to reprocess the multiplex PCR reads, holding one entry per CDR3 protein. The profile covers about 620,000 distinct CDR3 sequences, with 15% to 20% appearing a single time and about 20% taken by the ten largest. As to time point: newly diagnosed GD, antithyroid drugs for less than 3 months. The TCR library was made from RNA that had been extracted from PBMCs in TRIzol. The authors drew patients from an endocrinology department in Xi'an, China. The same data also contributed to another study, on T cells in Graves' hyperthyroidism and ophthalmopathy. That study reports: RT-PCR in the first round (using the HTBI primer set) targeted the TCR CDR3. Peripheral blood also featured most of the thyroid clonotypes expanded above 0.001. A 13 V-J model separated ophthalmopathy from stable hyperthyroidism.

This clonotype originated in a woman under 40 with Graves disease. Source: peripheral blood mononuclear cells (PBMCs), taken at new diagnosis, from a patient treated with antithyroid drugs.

The DNA for the CDR3 is TGCGCCAGCAGCTTGTTGGACGGTGAAAAACTGTTTTTT. It codes for CASSLLDGEKLFF. The gene calls are TRBV5-1 and TRBJ1-4; D gene uncertain. The V and J ends lost 1 base and 7 bases respectively, with 8 bases between them. CDR1 and CDR2 from the germline V gene are SGHRS and YFSETQ. The CDR3 has 13 residues.